This T cell receptor beta chain was captured by sequencing in a study of blood T cells in healthy people across ages. A second about 6 to 12 cycle PCR used barcoded and J-beta primers. TCRdb itself ran the 5' RACE reads through MiXCR, one entry per CDR3 protein. The table includes 1.2 million to 1.5 million distinct CDR3 sequences, around 59% detected once. This CDR3 has 13 amino acids. Trimming stripped 2 bases from V and 2 bases from J, with 6 bases between. The source is a man between 18 and 29 years old in good health. The rearrangement joins TRBV12-3 or TRBV12-4 to TRBJ2-5; D ambiguous. Sample: blood. The CDR3 DNA follows: TGTGCCAGCAGTTTAATGTTACAAGAGACCCAGTACTTC. This encodes CASSLMLQETQYF.